This T cell receptor beta chain was captured by sequencing in a study of blood T cell repertoires in COVID-19. Study details: Sites across the United States, Italy and Spain contributed samples from acute and convalescent COVID-19.

Methods used by the authors: Amplification with reference gene primers provided the estimates of nucleated cell counts. Method: immunoSEQ multiplex PCR; TCRdb's copy keeps in-frame clones and lacks some. That table gives V, J and clone size, and the DNA gave D and trimming. The sample includes some 140,000 clones, roughly 84% of them seen just once. Individuals aged about 18 to 89 years were recruited from around 22 US areas. Assignments of participants to cohorts depended upon their own reported clinical history. CDR1 and CDR2 from the germline V gene are SEHNR and FQNEAQ (reference sequence). This CDR3 has 15 residues. After removal of 4 bases from V and 2 bases from J, the junction contained 4 bases not matched to a gene.

Sequencing was performed on PBMCs or T cells enriched from blood (not recorded which). This chain links TRBV7-9 with TRBJ2-3; TRBD2 agrees at 9 bases. The sequence was obtained from a man in his forties or fifties with acute COVID-19. The CDR3 coding sequence is TGTGCCAGCAGCTATGGACTAGCGACCACAGATACGCAGTATTTT. Its protein is CASSYGLATTDTQYF.